This T cell receptor beta chain was sequenced during a study of Graves' ophthalmopathy and Graves' hyperthyroidism. General study points: Detected in blood as well were most expanded thyroid clonotypes with frequency above 0.001. Separation of ophthalmopathy from stable hyperthyroidism was achieved by a 13-signature model, at around 90% sensitivity and 70% to 82% specificity. As the model predicted ophthalmopathy progression, it achieved a sensitivity of approximately 65% and a specificity of around 73%.

RNA transcripts were the template, and TCR beta CDR3 regions were amplified from them. HTBI-primed RT-PCR formed the first round, and a multiplex PCR formed the second. TCRdb re-derived calls from the multiplex PCR reads in MiXCR, one entry per CDR3 protein. The sample has 450,000 or so distinct CDR3 sequences, approximately 15% seen once; the top ten hold approximately 9.8%. This clonotype was seen just once. Its antigen is still unknown. Symptoms, serum thyroxine and TRAb, thyroid ultrasound, and orbital computed tomography formed the diagnostic basis. V shed 5 bases, J shed 3 bases, and the junction held 7 bases outside the gene matches. The CDR3 has 15 residues. Looked up from germline, CDR1 is SGHRS and CDR2 is YFSETQ.

Sequenced sample: blood. This rearrangement joins TRBV5-1 to TRBJ2-3, with 9 nucleotides matching TRBD1. This clonotype was obtained from a woman in her thirties with Graves' ophthalmopathy. CDR3 sequence (DNA): TGCGCCAGCAGTACCGGGGACAGGGTTACAGATACGCAGTATTTT. Its protein is CASSTGDRVTDTQYF.